Listed below are T cell receptor beta chains from one sample, sequenced in a study of CD4+ T cells in melanoma. Using immunoSEQ multiplex PCR, the repertoire was profiled, and TCRdb retains in-frame clones only, with some absent. The repertoire holds tens of thousands of clones, with roughly three quarters as singletons. Sample: tumor tissue. The receptor set was obtained from a human donor with melanoma. The CDR3 runs from the conserved cysteine through the conserved F or W. D genes are given only for firm matches. Only some rows state a clone size, as once, few, many or a class for expanded clones.

V: TRBV7-6; size: .; J: TRBJ1-3; D: TRBD1; CDR3: CASSRRQGLSGNTIYF; DNA: TGTGCCAGCAGCCGCCGACAGGGGCTATCTGGAAACACCATATATTTT
V: TRBV9; size: .; J: TRBJ2-1; D: .; CDR3: CASSATLNEQFF; DNA: TGTGCCAGCAGCGCGACATTGAATGAGCAGTTCTTC
V: TRBV14; size: .; J: TRBJ1-2; D: .; CDR3: CASSQVGSNYGYTF; DNA: TGTGCCAGCAGCCAAGTGGGCAGTAACTATGGCTACACCTTC
V: TRBV5-4; size: .; J: TRBJ2-7; D: .; CDR3: CASSLFGTSAYEQYF; DNA: TGTGCCAGCAGCTTGTTTGGGACATCTGCCTACGAGCAGTACTTC
V: TRBV4-1; size: .; J: TRBJ2-7; D: TRBD1; CDR3: CASSQERDRGYEQYF; DNA: TGCGCCAGCAGCCAAGAGAGGGACAGGGGCTACGAGCAGTACTTC
V: TRBV5-6; size: .; J: TRBJ2-7; D: .; CDR3: CASSLDVGLSYF; DNA: TGTGCCAGCAGCTTGGATGTAGGCCTCTCGTACTTC
V: TRBV2; size: .; J: TRBJ2-1; D: TRBD2; CDR3: CASSRLAGVFNEQFF; DNA: TGTGCCAGCTCACGACTAGCGGGGGTTTTCAATGAGCAGTTCTTC
V: TRBV7-9; size: .; J: TRBJ2-3; D: .; CDR3: CASSPGGPLTDTQYF; DNA: TGTGCCAGCAGCCCCGGGGGCCCCCTCACGGATACGCAGTATTTT
V: TRBV27; size: .; J: TRBJ2-2; D: .; CDR3: CASSPGAGTDPTGELFF; DNA: TGTGCCAGCAGTCCCGGGGCGGGGACGGATCCCACCGGGGAGCTGTTTTTT
V: TRBV5-1; size: once; J: TRBJ2-4; D: .; CDR3: CASSFQQGADIQYF; DNA: TGCGCCAGCAGCTTTCAACAGGGCGCGGACATTCAGTACTTC
V: TRBV29-1; size: few; J: TRBJ1-1; D: TRBD1; CDR3: CSAGGTGGSTEAFF; DNA: TGCAGCGCCGGAGGGACAGGGGGCTCCACTGAAGCTTTCTTT
V: TRBV6-1; size: .; J: TRBJ2-3; D: TRBD2; CDR3: CASSEALAGDSADSSTDTQYF; DNA: TGTGCCAGCAGTGAAGCTCTAGCGGGGGACTCGGCGGACTCTAGCACAGATACGCAGTATTTT
V: TRBV7-9; size: few; J: TRBJ2-7; D: .; CDR3: CASRKAGSGEQYF; DNA: TGTGCCAGCAGAAAAGCAGGGTCGGGCGAGCAGTACTTC
V: TRBV6-1; size: .; J: TRBJ2-7; D: .; CDR3: CASSEAAAYEQYF; DNA: TGTGCCAGCAGTGAGGCAGCAGCCTACGAGCAGTACTTC
V: TRBV29-1; size: .; J: TRBJ2-7; D: TRBD1; CDR3: CSVEGQGRREEQYF; DNA: TGCAGCGTTGAGGGACAGGGCCGCAGGGAGGAGCAGTACTTC
V: TRBV4-1; size: .; J: TRBJ2-1; D: TRBD1; CDR3: CASSQADREYNEQFF; DNA: TGCGCCAGCAGCCAAGCCGACAGGGAATACAATGAGCAGTTCTTC
V: TRBV28; size: .; J: TRBJ2-7; D: TRBD2; CDR3: CASSLWGGGAPYEQYF; DNA: TGTGCCAGCAGTTTATGGGGCGGGGGGGCACCCTACGAGCAGTACTTC
V: TRBV9; size: few; J: TRBJ1-4; D: TRBD1; CDR3: CASSAGTGEKLFF; DNA: TGTGCCAGCAGCGCCGGGACAGGTGAAAAACTGTTTTTT
V: TRBV5-4; size: .; J: TRBJ1-1; D: .; CDR3: CASSLVDNYKNEAFF; DNA: TGTGCCAGCAGCTTGGTTGATAACTATAAAAATGAAGCTTTCTTT
V: TRBV27; size: .; J: TRBJ2-7; D: .; CDR3: CASSFINGEQYF; DNA: TGTGCCAGCAGTTTTATTAATGGCGAGCAGTACTTC
V: TRBV5-4; size: .; J: TRBJ1-4; D: .; CDR3: CASSDDSIATNEKLFF; DNA: TGTGCCAGCAGCGACGACAGTATTGCAACTAATGAAAAACTGTTTTTT
V: TRBV7-9; size: .; J: TRBJ2-7; D: TRBD1; CDR3: CASSSRGQGDEQYF; DNA: TGTGCCAGCAGCTCACGGGGACAGGGTGACGAGCAGTACTTC
V: TRBV27; size: medium-sized; J: TRBJ2-1; D: .; CDR3: CASSFQGGEQFF; DNA: TGTGCCAGCAGTTTTCAGGGCGGCGAGCAGTTCTTC
V: TRBV10-3; size: .; J: TRBJ2-3; D: .; CDR3: CAISGSLGGVDTQYF; DNA: TGTGCCATCAGTGGGAGTCTAGGGGGGGTGGATACGCAGTATTTT
V: TRBV28; size: few; J: TRBJ2-7; D: TRBD1; CDR3: CASSYRGQGNEQYF; DNA: TGTGCCAGCAGTTATCGAGGACAGGGCAACGAGCAGTACTTC
V: TRBV7-2; size: .; J: TRBJ2-3; D: .; CDR3: CASSFVAPGDTQYF; DNA: TGTGCCAGCAGCTTCGTAGCGCCGGGAGATACGCAGTATTTT
V: TRBV7-3; size: .; J: TRBJ2-1; D: TRBD2; CDR3: CASSPASGGYEQFF; DNA: TGTGCCAGCAGCCCCGCTAGCGGGGGGTATGAGCAGTTCTTC
V: TRBV5-4; size: few; J: TRBJ2-7; D: TRBD2; CDR3: CASSLERTSIYEQYF; DNA: TGTGCCAGCAGCTTGGAAAGGACTAGCATCTACGAGCAGTACTTC
V: TRBV13; size: .; J: TRBJ1-2; D: .; CDR3: CASSLRGSYGYTF; DNA: TGTGCCAGCAGCCTACGGGGGTCGTATGGCTACACCTTC
V: TRBV6-1; size: few; J: TRBJ2-7; D: .; CDR3: CASRETDLNEQYF; DNA: TGTGCCAGCAGAGAGACAGATCTTAACGAGCAGTACTTC
V: TRBV6-4; size: .; J: TRBJ2-1; D: TRBD2; CDR3: CASSASLAGGFNEQFF; DNA: TGTGCCAGCAGTGCCTCGCTAGCGGGGGGTTTCAATGAGCAGTTCTTC
V: TRBV9; size: .; J: TRBJ1-4; D: TRBD1; CDR3: CASSISGTGGEKLFF; DNA: TGTGCCAGTTCCATTAGCGGGACAGGAGGGGAAAAACTGTTTTTT
V: TRBV9; size: .; J: TRBJ2-7; D: TRBD2; CDR3: CASSVSGGVDEQYF; DNA: TGTGCCAGCAGCGTATCGGGGGGGGTAGACGAGCAGTACTTC
V: TRBV10-3; size: .; J: TRBJ1-1; D: .; CDR3: CAIIYGTEAFF; DNA: TGTGCCATCATCTACGGCACTGAAGCTTTCTTT
V: TRBV14; size: .; J: TRBJ2-2; D: .; CDR3: CASSQEQGGSLTGELFF; DNA: TGTGCCAGCAGCCAAGAACAGGGGGGGTCCTTGACCGGGGAGCTGTTTTTT
V: TRBV9; size: .; J: TRBJ2-1; D: .; CDR3: CASSEGPDDEQFF; DNA: TGTGCCAGCAGCGAGGGACCCGACGATGAGCAGTTCTTC
V: TRBV6-1; size: .; J: TRBJ2-7; D: .; CDR3: CASSVHRVSEQYF; DNA: TGTGCCAGCAGTGTGCACAGGGTCTCCGAGCAGTACTTC
V: TRBV5-1; size: once; J: TRBJ1-1; D: TRBD1; CDR3: CASSLSGTGVLNTEAFF; DNA: TGCGCCAGCAGCTTGTCCGGGACAGGTGTCTTGAACACTGAAGCTTTCTTT
V: TRBV5-1; size: .; J: TRBJ2-5; D: .; CDR3: CASSIDQETQYF; DNA: TGCGCCAGCAGCATCGACCAAGAGACCCAGTACTTC
V: TRBV7-9; size: .; J: TRBJ2-3; D: .; CDR3: CASSLVWRPDTQYF; DNA: TGTGCCAGCAGCTTAGTTTGGCGGCCAGATACGCAGTATTTT
V: TRBV5-4; size: .; J: TRBJ1-3; D: TRBD1; CDR3: CASSFDRGEAGNTIYF; DNA: TGTGCCAGCAGCTTTGACAGGGGTGAAGCTGGAAACACCATATATTTT
V: TRBV6-5; size: once; J: TRBJ1-3; D: .; CDR3: CASSYDYSGNTIYF; DNA: TGTGCCAGCAGTTACGATTACTCTGGAAACACCATATATTTT
V: TRBV4-3; size: once; J: TRBJ1-6; D: .; CDR3: CASSQEARGDSPLHF; DNA: TGCGCCAGCAGCCAAGAGGCCAGGGGAGATTCACCCCTCCACTTT
V: TRBV6-6; size: .; J: TRBJ2-3; D: TRBD1; CDR3: CASSRDSQDTQYF; DNA: TGTGCCAGCAGTCGGGACAGTCAAGATACGCAGTATTTT
V: TRBV6-6; size: many; J: TRBJ1-1; D: .; CDR3: CASSHHGVGEAFF; DNA: TGTGCCAGCAGCCACCATGGAGTTGGGGAAGCTTTCTTT
V: TRBV5-1; size: once; J: TRBJ2-5; D: .; CDR3: CASSPQTGETQYF; DNA: TGCGCCAGCAGCCCCCAGACAGGAGAGACCCAGTACTTC
V: TRBV28; size: once; J: TRBJ1-2; D: TRBD1; CDR3: CASSFPTGVYGYTF; DNA: TGTGCCAGCAGTTTCCCTACAGGGGTATATGGCTACACCTTC
V: TRBV30; size: .; J: TRBJ2-1; D: TRBD1; CDR3: CACYLGQGYNEQFF; DNA: TGTGCCTGCTACCTAGGACAGGGGTACAATGAGCAGTTCTTC
V: TRBV7-2; size: .; J: TRBJ1-3; D: .; CDR3: CASSPGRDTIYF; DNA: TGTGCCAGCAGCCCGGGGCGGGACACCATATATTTT
V: TRBV12-5; size: .; J: TRBJ1-5; D: .; CDR3: CASGIERPQHF; DNA: TGTGCTAGTGGAATTGAAAGGCCCCAGCATTTT
V: TRBV28; size: .; J: TRBJ2-3; D: .; CDR3: CASSTGTQYF; DNA: TGTGCCAGCAGCACCGGGACGCAGTATTTT
V: TRBV28; size: .; J: TRBJ1-2; D: TRBD1; CDR3: CATPAGTGAYGYTF; DNA: TGTGCCACCCCGGCTGGGACAGGGGCTTATGGCTACACCTTC